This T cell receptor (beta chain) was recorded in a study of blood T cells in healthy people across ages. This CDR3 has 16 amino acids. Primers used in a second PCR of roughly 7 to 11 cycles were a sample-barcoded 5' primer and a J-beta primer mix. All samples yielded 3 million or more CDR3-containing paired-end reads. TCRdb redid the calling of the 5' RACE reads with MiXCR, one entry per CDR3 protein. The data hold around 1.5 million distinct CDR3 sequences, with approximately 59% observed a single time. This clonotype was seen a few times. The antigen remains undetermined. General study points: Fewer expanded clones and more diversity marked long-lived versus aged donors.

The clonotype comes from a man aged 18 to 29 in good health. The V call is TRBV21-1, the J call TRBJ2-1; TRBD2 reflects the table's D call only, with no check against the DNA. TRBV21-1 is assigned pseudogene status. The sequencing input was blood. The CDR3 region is CASSPGLADSYNEQFF. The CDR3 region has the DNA TGTGCCAGCAGCCCCGGACTAGCGGACTCCTACAATGAGCAGTTCTTC.